The rows below give T cell receptor beta chains drawn from one sample of a study of blood T cell repertoires in COVID-19. Generated by immunoSEQ multiplex PCR, the TCRdb table keeps only in-frame clones and is missing some. This table has around 260,000 clones, 86% appearing once. Sample: peripheral blood. The origin of the receptors is a woman in her 30s with active or convalescent COVID-19. The CDR3 runs from the conserved cysteine through the conserved F or W. The order of the fields is V gene, clone size, J gene, D gene, CDR3 protein, CDR3 DNA. A D gene is named only where the DNA matches it firmly. Not all rows give a size; the values are once, few, many and, for expanded clones, a class.

v_gene: TRBV10-3
abundance: .
j_gene: TRBJ2-1
d_gene: .
CDR3aa: CAISESGGLYNEQFF
CDR3nt: TGTGCCATCAGTGAGTCGGGGGGGCTATACAATGAGCAGTTCTTC

v_gene: TRBV6-1
abundance: .
j_gene: TRBJ1-2
d_gene: TRBD1
CDR3aa: CASSEYRGLPAFESGYTF
CDR3nt: TGTGCCAGCAGTGAATACAGGGGGCTTCCAGCATTCGAATCTGGTTACACCTTC

v_gene: TRBV2
abundance: .
j_gene: TRBJ1-1
d_gene: .
CDR3aa: CASSEQGLEAFF
CDR3nt: TGTGCCAGCAGCGAACAGGGACTTGAAGCTTTCTTT

v_gene: TRBV29-1
abundance: .
j_gene: TRBJ1-1
d_gene: TRBD1
CDR3aa: CSAQTGRLTEAFF
CDR3nt: TGCAGCGCCCAGACAGGGAGGTTGACTGAAGCTTTCTTT

v_gene: TRBV4-1
abundance: once
j_gene: TRBJ1-5
d_gene: TRBD1
CDR3aa: CASSQTDRGEAWQPQHF
CDR3nt: TGCGCCAGCAGCCAAACTGACAGGGGGGAAGCCTGGCAGCCCCAGCATTTT

v_gene: TRBV5-1
abundance: once
j_gene: TRBJ1-2
d_gene: .
CDR3aa: CASSLAGYGGYTF
CDR3nt: TGCGCCAGCAGCTTGGCAGGGTATGGAGGCTACACCTTC

v_gene: TRBV18
abundance: .
j_gene: TRBJ2-1
d_gene: .
CDR3aa: CASSPTRGYNEQFF
CDR3nt: TGTGCCAGCTCACCAACCAGGGGCTACAATGAGCAGTTCTTC

v_gene: TRBV27
abundance: .
j_gene: TRBJ1-4
d_gene: .
CDR3aa: CASSLTPSPGEKLFF
CDR3nt: TGTGCCAGCAGCCTAACCCCCAGTCCCGGGGAAAAACTGTTTTTT

v_gene: TRBV15
abundance: .
j_gene: TRBJ2-1
d_gene: .
CDR3aa: CATSREPGLVGANEQFF
CDR3nt: TGTGCCACCAGCAGAGAGCCAGGGTTAGTTGGAGCCAATGAGCAGTTCTTC

v_gene: TRBV9
abundance: once
j_gene: TRBJ2-2
d_gene: TRBD1
CDR3aa: CASSSRQGNPGELFF
CDR3nt: TGTGCCAGCAGCTCGAGACAGGGGAACCCCGGGGAGCTGTTTTTT

v_gene: TRBV6-1
abundance: .
j_gene: TRBJ2-3
d_gene: TRBD1
CDR3aa: CASSVPRGRSTDTQYF
CDR3nt: TGTGCCAGCAGTGTCCCCAGGGGGCGAAGCACAGATACGCAGTATTTT

v_gene: TRBV28
abundance: .
j_gene: TRBJ1-4
d_gene: .
CDR3aa: CASSPWAVTNEKLFF
CDR3nt: TGTGCCAGCAGCCCTTGGGCAGTAACTAATGAAAAACTGTTTTTT

v_gene: TRBV9
abundance: .
j_gene: TRBJ1-2
d_gene: TRBD1
CDR3aa: CASSVGQGAGGYTF
CDR3nt: TGTGCCAGCAGCGTAGGACAGGGGGCAGGTGGCTACACCTTC

v_gene: TRBV6-6
abundance: .
j_gene: TRBJ2-5
d_gene: TRBD2
CDR3aa: CASGGGETQYF
CDR3nt: TGTGCCAGCGGGGGGGGAGAGACCCAGTACTTC

v_gene: TRBV5-4
abundance: .
j_gene: TRBJ2-1
d_gene: TRBD2
CDR3aa: CASSFGTGGDYNEQFF
CDR3nt: TGTGCCAGCAGCTTTGGGACGGGAGGGGACTACAATGAGCAGTTCTTC

v_gene: TRBV7-3
abundance: .
j_gene: TRBJ2-3
d_gene: TRBD2
CDR3aa: CASSLLGGTSGTDTQYF
CDR3nt: TGTGCCAGCAGCTTACTGGGTGGGACTAGCGGGACAGATACGCAGTATTTT

v_gene: TRBV7-2
abundance: .
j_gene: TRBJ2-5
d_gene: TRBD2
CDR3aa: CASSPGLAGGIQETQYF
CDR3nt: TGTGCCAGCAGCCCAGGGTTAGCGGGGGGGATCCAAGAGACCCAGTACTTC

v_gene: TRBV6-1
abundance: .
j_gene: TRBJ1-2
d_gene: .
CDR3aa: CASSEVGRGRWSGYTF
CDR3nt: TGTGCCAGCAGTGAAGTGGGTAGGGGTCGGTGGAGCGGCTACACCTTC

v_gene: TRBV19
abundance: .
j_gene: TRBJ1-5
d_gene: .
CDR3aa: CASSMVAGGNQPQHF
CDR3nt: TGTGCCAGTAGTATGGTGGCGGGGGGCAATCAGCCCCAGCATTTT

v_gene: TRBV27
abundance: once
j_gene: TRBJ1-6
d_gene: TRBD1
CDR3aa: CASSLEGAGNSPLHF
CDR3nt: TGTGCCAGCAGTTTAGAGGGGGCAGGGAATTCACCCCTCCACTTT

v_gene: TRBV9
abundance: .
j_gene: TRBJ1-6
d_gene: .
CDR3aa: CASSVGGVGSPLHF
CDR3nt: TGTGCCAGCAGCGTAGGGGGGGTCGGCTCACCCCTCCACTTT

v_gene: TRBV27
abundance: .
j_gene: TRBJ2-7
d_gene: .
CDR3aa: CASSSDITYEQYF
CDR3nt: TGTGCCAGCAGTTCGGACATAACCTACGAGCAGTACTTC

v_gene: TRBV6-4
abundance: .
j_gene: TRBJ2-2
d_gene: TRBD2
CDR3aa: CASSAGTSGITGELFF
CDR3nt: TGTGCCAGCAGTGCCGGGACTAGCGGTATCACCGGGGAGCTGTTTTTT